Listed below are T cell receptor beta chains from one sample, sequenced in a study of shared clonotypes between healthy human individuals. Sequenced by immunoSEQ multiplex PCR; TCRdb stores in-frame clones only, minus some. The table shows about 2,200,000 clones, with roughly 91% occurring only once. Sequencing used naive CD8+ T cells from PBMCs. The receptors come from a man aged 18-30 years in good health. Some clones in this sample may be carry-over from other donors' samples. The CDR3 runs from the conserved cysteine through the conserved F or W. The D gene is left open where the match is weak. Some rows have no size entry. The others give once, few or many, or a class for an expanded clone.

j_call clone_size v_call cdr3_length d_call cdr3_nt cdr3_aa
TRBJ1-5 - TRBV28 17 - TGTGCCAGCAGTTTATTGGGGGAAGTGGGATCTAATCAGCCCCAGCATTTT CASSLLGEVGSNQPQHF
TRBJ1-5 - TRBV27 17 TRBD1 TGTGCCAGCAGCCGGGGGTGGACAGGACTGAGCAATCAGCCCCAGCATTTT CASSRGWTGLSNQPQHF
TRBJ2-1 - TRBV11-2 17 TRBD2 TGTGCCAGCAGCCAACGACTAGCGGGAGGATACTACAATGAGCAGTTCTTC CASSQRLAGGYYNEQFF
TRBJ1-1 - TRBV4-1 15 - TGCGCCAGCAGCCAAGTTCAGGGGCGTATCACTGAAGCTTTCTTT CASSQVQGRITEAFF
TRBJ2-7 many TRBV29-1 14 - TGCAGCGTTGTTCCCCTACAGGCAGCCTACGAGCAGTACTTC CSVVPLQAAYEQYF
TRBJ2-7 - TRBV11-2 15 - TGTGCCAGCAGCTCCCCTAGCGAGAAGGGCTACGAGCAGTACTTC CASSSPSEKGYEQYF
TRBJ2-7 once TRBV18 14 - TGTGCCAGCTCACCACCGGTGGAGGTCTACGAGCAGTACTTC CASSPPVEVYEQYF
TRBJ1-4 - TRBV11-2 14 - TGTGCCAGCAGCAAGACAGCCCCTAATGAAAAACTGTTTTTT CASSKTAPNEKLFF
TRBJ1-5 few TRBV7-9 14 - TGTGCCAGCAGCTTAGCTGGCGGGAATCAGCCCCAGCATTTT CASSLAGGNQPQHF
TRBJ2-7 once TRBV2 14 - TGTGCCAGCAGTGAAGGGACAGTCATCCACGAGCAGTACTTC CASSEGTVIHEQYF
TRBJ1-1 - TRBV5-6 13 - TGTGCCAGCAGCTTGGTGGCAGCCCGTGAAGCTTTCTTT CASSLVAAREAFF
TRBJ2-5 - TRBV28 14 - TGTGCCAGCAGTTTATCCGTGGGAAGGGAGACCCAGTACTTC CASSLSVGRETQYF
TRBJ2-7 - TRBV4-2 14 TRBD2 TGTGCCAGCAGCCAAGCGGGGGGGGGTTACGAGCAGTACTTC CASSQAGGGYEQYF
TRBJ1-3 - TRBV25-1 12 TRBD1 TGTGCCAGCAGACAGGGGAAAAACACCATATATTTT CASRQGKNTIYF
TRBJ1-1 - TRBV27 15 - TGTGCCAGCAGCCCACAGGACAAGTATGACACTGAAGCTTTCTTT CASSPQDKYDTEAFF
TRBJ1-2 - TRBV6-6 14 TRBD1 TGTGCCAGCAGTTACTTCAGGGGGCGGGATGGCTACACCTTC CASSYFRGRDGYTF
TRBJ1-3 - TRBV9 15 - TGTGCCAGCAGCGAGTGCCGTGGCTCTGGAAACACCATATATTTT CASSECRGSGNTIYF
TRBJ1-5 few TRBV10-3 16 TRBD1 TGTGCCATCAGTGACCCTGTGACAGGGGGGGATCAGCCCCAGCATTTT CAISDPVTGGDQPQHF
TRBJ1-5 - TRBV7-8 15 - TGTGCCAGTACTACAGGGTTGAGGAGCAATCAGCCCCAGCATTTT CASTTGLRSNQPQHF
TRBJ1-1 - TRBV7-9 14 - TGTGCCAGCAGCTTAGCGGCAGCTAGCGCTGAAGCTTTCTTT CASSLAAASAEAFF
TRBJ2-7 - TRBV2 13 TRBD2 TGTGCCAGCTCGGGGACTAGCAACCACGAGCAGTACTTC CASSGTSNHEQYF
TRBJ2-7 - TRBV4-1 14 - TGCGCCAGCAGCCAAGATCAGCGCGCCTACGAGCAGTACTTC CASSQDQRAYEQYF
TRBJ2-4 - TRBV27 13 - TGTGCCAGCAGTCCCTTGACAGAAAACATTCAGTACTTC CASSPLTENIQYF
TRBJ2-1 - TRBV14 13 - TGTGCCAGCAGCCTTGGACTGTACAATGAGCAGTTCTTC CASSLGLYNEQFF
TRBJ2-7 once TRBV30 12 - TGTGCCTGGAGTTTGGTTCCCTACGAGCAGTACTTC CAWSLVPYEQYF
TRBJ1-1 - TRBV27 14 - TGTGCCAGCTCCCCGGGCAGGTCGACCACTGAAGCTTTCTTT CASSPGRSTTEAFF